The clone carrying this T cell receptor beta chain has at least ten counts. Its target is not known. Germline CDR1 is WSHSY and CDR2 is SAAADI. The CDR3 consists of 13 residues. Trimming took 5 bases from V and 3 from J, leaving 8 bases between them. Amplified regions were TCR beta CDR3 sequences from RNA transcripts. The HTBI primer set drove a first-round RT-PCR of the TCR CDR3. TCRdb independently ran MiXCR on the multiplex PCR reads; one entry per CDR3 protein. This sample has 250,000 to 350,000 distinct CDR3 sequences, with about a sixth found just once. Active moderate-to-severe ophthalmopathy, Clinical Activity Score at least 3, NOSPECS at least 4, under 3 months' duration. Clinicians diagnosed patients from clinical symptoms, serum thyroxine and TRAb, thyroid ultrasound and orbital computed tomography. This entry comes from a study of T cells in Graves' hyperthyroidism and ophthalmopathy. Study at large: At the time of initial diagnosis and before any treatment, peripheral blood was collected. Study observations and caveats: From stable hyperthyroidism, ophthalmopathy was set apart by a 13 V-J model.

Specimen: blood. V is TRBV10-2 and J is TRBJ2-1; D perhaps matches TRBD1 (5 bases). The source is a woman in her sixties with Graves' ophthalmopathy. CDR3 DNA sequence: TGCGCCAGCAGTCAGACAGTCTACAATGAGCAGTTCTTC. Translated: CASSQTVYNEQFF.